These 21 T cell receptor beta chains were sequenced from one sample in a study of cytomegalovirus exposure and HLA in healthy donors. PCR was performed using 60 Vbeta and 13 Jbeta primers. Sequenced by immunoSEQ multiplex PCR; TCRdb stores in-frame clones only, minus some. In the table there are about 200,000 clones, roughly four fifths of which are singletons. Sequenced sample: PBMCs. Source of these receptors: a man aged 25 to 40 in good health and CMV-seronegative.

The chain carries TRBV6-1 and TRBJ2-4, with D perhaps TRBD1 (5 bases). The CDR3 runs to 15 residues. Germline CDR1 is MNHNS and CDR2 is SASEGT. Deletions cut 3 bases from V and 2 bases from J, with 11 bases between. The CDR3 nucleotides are TGTGCCAGCAGTGATAGGGCAGGGCCCAAAAACATTCAGTACTTC. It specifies CASSDRAGPKNIQYF.

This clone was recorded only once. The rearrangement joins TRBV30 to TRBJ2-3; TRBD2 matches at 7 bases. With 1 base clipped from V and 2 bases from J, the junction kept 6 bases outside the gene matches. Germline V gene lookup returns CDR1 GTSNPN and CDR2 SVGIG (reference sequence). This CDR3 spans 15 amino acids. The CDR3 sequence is CAWSASSGHTDTQYF. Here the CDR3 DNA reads TGTGCCTGGAGTGCTTCTAGCGGACACACAGATACGCAGTATTTT.

The CDR3 region has the DNA TGTGCCAGCAGCCTCGGGACAGGGTCCCGCAATCAGCCCCAGCATTTT. Protein sequence: CASSLGTGSRNQPQHF. The chain combines TRBV11-2 with TRBJ1-5; TRBD1 matches 9 bases. This CDR3 is built from 16 residues. The trim removed 5 bases at V and 2 bases at J, leaving 7 bases unmatched. The germline CDR1 and CDR2 sequences are SGHAT and FQNNGV.

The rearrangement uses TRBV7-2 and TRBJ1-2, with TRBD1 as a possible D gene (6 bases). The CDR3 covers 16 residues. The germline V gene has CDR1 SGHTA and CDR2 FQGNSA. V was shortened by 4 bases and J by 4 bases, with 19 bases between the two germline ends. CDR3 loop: CASSSRPQGLGYGYTF. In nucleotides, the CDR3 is TGTGCCAGCAGCTCGAGACCCCAGGGGCTCGGCTATGGCTACACCTTC.

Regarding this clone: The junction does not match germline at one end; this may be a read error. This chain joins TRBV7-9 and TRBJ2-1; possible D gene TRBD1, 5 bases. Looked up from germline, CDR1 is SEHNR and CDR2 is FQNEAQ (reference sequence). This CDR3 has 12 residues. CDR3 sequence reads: CTSSPPGFVQFF. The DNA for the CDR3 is TGTACCAGCAGTCCACCAGGGTTCGTTCAGTTCTTC.

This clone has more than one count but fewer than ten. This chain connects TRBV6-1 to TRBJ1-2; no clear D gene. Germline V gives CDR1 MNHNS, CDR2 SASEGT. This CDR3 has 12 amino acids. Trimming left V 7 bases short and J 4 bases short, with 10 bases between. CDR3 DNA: TGTGCCAGCACACGCAGTTCCTATGGCTACACCTTC. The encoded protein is CASTRSSYGYTF.

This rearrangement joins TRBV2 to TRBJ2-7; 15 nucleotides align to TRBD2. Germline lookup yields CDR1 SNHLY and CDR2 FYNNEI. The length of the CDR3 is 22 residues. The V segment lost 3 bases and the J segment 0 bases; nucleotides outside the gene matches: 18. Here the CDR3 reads CASSDYIPRIGTSGRSSYEQYF. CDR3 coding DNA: TGTGCCAGCAGTGATTACATCCCCCGGATCGGGACTAGCGGGAGGAGCTCCTACGAGCAGTACTTC.

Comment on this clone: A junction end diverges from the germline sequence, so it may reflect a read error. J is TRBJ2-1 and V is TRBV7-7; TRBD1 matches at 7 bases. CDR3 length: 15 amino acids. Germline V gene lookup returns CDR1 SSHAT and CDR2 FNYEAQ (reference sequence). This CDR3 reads CASSLGDSYYNEQFF. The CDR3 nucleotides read TGTGCTAGCAGCTTAGGGGACAGCTATTACAATGAGCAGTTCTTC. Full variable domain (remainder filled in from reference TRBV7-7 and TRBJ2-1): GAGVSQSPRYKVTKRGQDVTLRCDPISSHATLYWYQQALGQGPEFLTYFNYEAQPDKSGLPSDRFSAERPEGSISTLTIQRTEQRDSAMYRCASSLGDSYYNEQFFGPGTRLTVL.

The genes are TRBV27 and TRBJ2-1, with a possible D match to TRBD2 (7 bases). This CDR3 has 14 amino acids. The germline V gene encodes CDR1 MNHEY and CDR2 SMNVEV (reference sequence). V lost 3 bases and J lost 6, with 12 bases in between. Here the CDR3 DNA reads TGTGCCAGCAGTTTTGGCGGGGGCTCCAATGAGCAGTTCTTC. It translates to CASSFGGGSNEQFF.

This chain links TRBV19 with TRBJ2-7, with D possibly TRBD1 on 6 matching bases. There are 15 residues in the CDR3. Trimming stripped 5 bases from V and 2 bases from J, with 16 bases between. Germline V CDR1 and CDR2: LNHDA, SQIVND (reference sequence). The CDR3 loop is CASSSYPGAAYEQYF. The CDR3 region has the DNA TGTGCCAGTAGTTCATACCCAGGGGCAGCCTACGAGCAGTACTTC.

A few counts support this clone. CDR3 residues: CAISAYREGYTF. The CDR3 DNA reads TGTGCCATCAGTGCGTACAGGGAAGGCTACACCTTC. The chain combines TRBV10-3 with TRBJ1-2; D might be TRBD1 (6 bases). Germline values: CDR1 ENHRY, CDR2 SYGVKD. This CDR3 has 12 residues. Trimming pared 4 bases from V and 8 bases from J, leaving 11 bases between.

CDR3: CASSQGGGAVPSEQYF. Written as DNA, the CDR3 is TGCGCCAGCAGCCAAGGTGGGGGGGCCGTGCCCTCCGAGCAGTACTTC. The V call is TRBV4-1, the J call TRBJ2-7, with D possibly being TRBD2 (7 bases). Trimming shortened V by 1 base and J by 6 bases, and 19 bases separated the two germline ends. This CDR3 contains 16 residues. Germline V gene sequence: CDR1 MGHRA, CDR2 YSYEKL.

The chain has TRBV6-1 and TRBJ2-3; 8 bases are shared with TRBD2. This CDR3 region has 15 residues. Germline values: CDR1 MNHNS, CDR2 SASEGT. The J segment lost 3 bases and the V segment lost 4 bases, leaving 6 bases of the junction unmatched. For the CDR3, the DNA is TGTGCCAGCAGTGGTCCGGGGGGGAGGACAGATACGCAGTATTTT. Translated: CASSGPGGRTDTQYF.

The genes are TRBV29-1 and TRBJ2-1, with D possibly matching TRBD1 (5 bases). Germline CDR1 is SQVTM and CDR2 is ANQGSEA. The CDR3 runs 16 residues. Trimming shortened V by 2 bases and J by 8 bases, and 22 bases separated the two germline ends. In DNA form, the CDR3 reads TGCAGCGTTGAATATGCAGGAAAAAGGACAATGGATGAGCAGTTCTTC. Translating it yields CSVEYAGKRTMDEQFF.

The CDR3 region is CSVDDFRSSFPKAFF. The CDR3 DNA sequence: TGCAGCGTTGACGATTTTCGCTCTAGTTTCCCTAAAGCTTTCTTT. The rearrangement joins TRBV29-1 to TRBJ1-1; D not certain. The V gene lost 3 bases and the J gene lost 9 bases, with 23 bases spanning the gap. The CDR3 is 15 residues long. Germline CDR1 and CDR2: SQVTM and ANQGSEA.

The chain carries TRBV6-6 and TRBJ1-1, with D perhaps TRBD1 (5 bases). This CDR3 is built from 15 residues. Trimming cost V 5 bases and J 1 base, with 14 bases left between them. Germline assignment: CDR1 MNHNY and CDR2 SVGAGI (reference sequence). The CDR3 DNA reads TGTGCCAGCAGTCTTGTTCAGGGATGGAACACTGAAGCTTTCTTT. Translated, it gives CASSLVQGWNTEAFF.

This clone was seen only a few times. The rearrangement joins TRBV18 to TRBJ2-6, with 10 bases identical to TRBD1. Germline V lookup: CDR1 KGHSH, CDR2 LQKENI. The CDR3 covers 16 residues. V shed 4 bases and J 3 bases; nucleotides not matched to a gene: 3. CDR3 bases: TGTGCCAGCTCACGAGACAGGGGGCTTGGGGCCAACGTCCTGACTTTC. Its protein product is CASSRDRGLGANVLTF.

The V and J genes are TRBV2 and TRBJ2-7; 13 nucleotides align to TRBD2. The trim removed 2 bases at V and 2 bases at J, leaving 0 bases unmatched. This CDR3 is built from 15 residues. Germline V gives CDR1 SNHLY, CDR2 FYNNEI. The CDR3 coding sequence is TGTGCCAGCAGTGAAACTAGCGGGAGGGCCTACGAGCAGTACTTC. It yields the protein CASSETSGRAYEQYF. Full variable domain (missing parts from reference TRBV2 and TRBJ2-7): EPEVTQTPSHQVTQMGQEVILRCVPISNHLYFYWYRQILGQKVEFLVSFYNNEISEKSEIFDDQFSVERPDGSNFTLKIRSTKLEDSAMYFCASSETSGRAYEQYFGPGTRLTVT.

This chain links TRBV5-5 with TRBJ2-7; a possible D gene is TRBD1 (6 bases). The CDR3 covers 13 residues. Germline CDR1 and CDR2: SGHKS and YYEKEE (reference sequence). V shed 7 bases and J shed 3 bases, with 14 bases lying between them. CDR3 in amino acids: CASSQGLSYEQYF. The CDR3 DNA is TGTGCCAGCTCACAGGGCTTGAGCTACGAGCAGTACTTC.

CDR3 sequence reads: CASSWGQGKETQYF. CDR3 DNA sequence: TGCGCCAGCAGCTGGGGACAGGGGAAAGAGACCCAGTACTTC. The rearrangement joins TRBV5-1 to TRBJ2-5, with 10 bases aligning to TRBD1. The J segment lost 3 bases and the V segment lost 3 bases, leaving 2 bases of the junction unmatched. This CDR3 spans 14 amino acids. Germline loops: CDR1 SGHRS, CDR2 YFSETQ.

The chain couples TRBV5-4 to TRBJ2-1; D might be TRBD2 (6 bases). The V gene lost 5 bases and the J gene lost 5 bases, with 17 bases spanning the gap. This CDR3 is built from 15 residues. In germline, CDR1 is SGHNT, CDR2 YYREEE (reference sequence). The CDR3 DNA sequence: TGTGCCAGCAGGCTTGTAGCGGAGAGCGACAATGAGCAGTTCTTC. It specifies CASRLVAESDNEQFF.